The 5 T cell receptor beta chains in this list originate from one sample, sequenced in a study of blood T cells in healthy people across ages. With a J-beta primer mix and a sample-barcoded 5' primer, a second PCR ran about 7 to 12 cycles. MiXCR was run by TCRdb on the 5' RACE reads, yielding one entry per CDR3 protein. The data show roughly 1.5 million distinct CDR3 sequences, with around 40% seen just once and just over 4% held by the top ten. The sequenced sample was blood. Receptors originate from a woman between 18 and 29 years old in good health.

About this clonotype: A much larger clonotype is one base distant, so this may be a read error. The CDR3 DNA reads TGTGCCAGCTGTCTCCGGGGTAACGAGCAGTACTTC. Protein: CASCLRGNEQYF. This chain joins TRBV12-3 or TRBV12-4 and TRBJ2-4; D may be TRBD2 (5 bases). The end of the DNA fits TRBJ2-7 better, so the J call may be wrong. The length of the CDR3 is 12 residues.

The rearrangement joins TRBV6-5 to TRBJ1-6, with 10 bases fitting TRBD1. CDR1 is MNHEY and CDR2 is SVGAGI in the germline V gene. Trimming at V came to 0 bases and at J to 9 bases, leaving 5 bases not matched to a gene. The CDR3 is 16 residues long. DNA of the CDR3: TGTGCCAGCAGTTACTCCGGGACAGGGGTCGGTTCACCCCTCCACTTT. Translating it yields CASSYSGTGVGSPLHF.

The V gene is TRBV7-9, the J gene TRBJ2-5; D uncertain. CDR3 length: 14 residues. V gave up 0 bases and J gave up 11 bases, with 16 bases separating them. Per the germline V gene, CDR1 is SEHNR and CDR2 is FQNEAQ (reference sequence). CDR3 in amino acids: CASSLAAKTNEQYF. The CDR3 nucleotides read TGTGCCAGCAGCTTAGCTGCTAAAACCAATGAGCAGTACTTC.

V is TRBV20-1 and J is TRBJ1-2; D perhaps matches TRBD1 (6 bases). Trimming left V 2 bases short and J 7 bases short, with 17 bases between. The germline V gene has CDR1 DFQATT and CDR2 SNEGSKA (reference sequence). The CDR3 consists of 14 residues. CDR3 in amino acids: CSARKDRGQSGYTF. The CDR3 nucleotides read TGCAGTGCTAGAAAGGACCGGGGGCAATCTGGCTACACCTTC.

The chain is built from TRBV25-1 and TRBJ1-2; perhaps TRBD1 as D (6 bases). CDR3 length equals 13 residues. Trimming took 1 base from V and 6 from J, leaving 9 bases between them. The germline V gene has CDR1 MGHDK and CDR2 SYGVNS. CDR3 sequence reads: CASSEWGDNGYTF. CDR3 in DNA: TGTGCCAGCAGTGAATGGGGGGACAATGGCTACACCTTC.